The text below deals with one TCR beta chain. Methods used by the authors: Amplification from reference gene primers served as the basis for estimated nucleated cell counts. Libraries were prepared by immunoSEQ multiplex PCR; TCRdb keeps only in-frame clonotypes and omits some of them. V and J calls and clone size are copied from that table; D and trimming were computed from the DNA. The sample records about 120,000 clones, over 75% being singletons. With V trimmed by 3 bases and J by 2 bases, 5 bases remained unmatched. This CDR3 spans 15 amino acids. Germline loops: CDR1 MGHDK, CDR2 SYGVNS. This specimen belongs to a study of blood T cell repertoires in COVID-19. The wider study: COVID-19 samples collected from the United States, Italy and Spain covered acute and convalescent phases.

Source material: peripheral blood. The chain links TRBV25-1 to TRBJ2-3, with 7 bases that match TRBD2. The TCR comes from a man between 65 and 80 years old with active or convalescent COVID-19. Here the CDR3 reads CASSDLAAITDTQYF. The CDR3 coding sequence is TGTGCCAGCAGTGATCTAGCGGCAATCACAGATACGCAGTATTTT.